This entry describes one T cell receptor beta chain. V lost 3 bases to trimming and J lost 3 bases, with 10 bases between them. This CDR3 has 15 amino acids. Germline-derived CDR1 and CDR2 are SGDLS and YYNGEE. The entry originates in a study of cytomegalovirus exposure and HLA in healthy donors. The PCR used 60 Vbeta and 13 Jbeta primers. In the original analysis: Later, an analysis found 75 million to 100 million unique TCR beta chains, and around 12 million of these were shared. Data came from immunoSEQ multiplex PCR; TCRdb stores just in-frame clones and leaves some out. V and J calls and clone size are those listed in that table; D and trimming were worked out from the DNA. Here the sample table reports approximately 150,000 clones.

Sequenced material: PBMCs. V gene TRBV9 combines with J gene TRBJ2-6; a weak D match, TRBD2 (6 bases). The receptor was isolated from a woman aged 45-65 years in good health and CMV-seronegative. CDR3 bases: TGTGCCAGCAGCGGGCTCGGGGGTGGGGCCAACGTCCTGACTTTC. It specifies CASSGLGGGANVLTF.